The clone carrying this TCR beta chain has a single count. The target antigen is unknown. The assay, immunoSEQ v3.0, was run at survey level. Assay: immunoSEQ multiplex PCR; the TCRdb copy retains only in-frame clones and omits some. The sample includes 23,000 or so clones, almost 80% of them seen just once. The source of the sample is a study of long-term antiretroviral therapy in people with HIV. Study-wide points: ART adherence was not documented, and neither viral resistance nor therapy changes had any data. Control repertoires displayed wider CDR3 length ranges than the HIV repertoires. Although diversity increased after ART, it remained lower than in transplant donor controls. Clones expanded before ART dominated the repertoire at all time points.

Germline loops: CDR1 SGDLS, CDR2 YYNGEE. The CDR3 is 17 residues long. After removal of 6 bases from V and 4 bases from J, the junction contained 17 bases not matched to a gene. This clonotype was sampled from a man under 40 with HIV. The V call is TRBV9, the J call TRBJ1-2; 8 bases are a match to TRBD1. The source material was unsorted PBMCs, sampled 2.1 years after starting antiretroviral therapy. CDR3 in amino acids: CASTYRDRSLTTYGYTF. The CDR3 nucleotides are TGTGCCAGCACCTACCGGGACAGGTCCCTTACCACCTATGGCTACACCTTC. Complete variable domain (other parts from reference TRBV9 and TRBJ1-2): DSGVTQTPKHLITATGQRVTLRCSPRSGDLSVYWYQQSLDQGLQFLIQYYNGEERAKGNILERFSAQQFPDLHSELNLSSLELGDSALYFCASTYRDRSLTTYGYTFGSGTRLTVV.